This TCR beta chain was identified in a study of blood T cell repertoires in COVID-19. Study details: In Cohort 3, a recovered donor had either two negative PCRs, clearance, or symptom resolution. The analysed material was cDNA or gDNA that came from T cells, B-cell-depleted T cells, or PBMCs.

Trimming stripped 2 bases from V and 0 bases from J, with 4 bases between. CDR1 GTSNPN and CDR2 SVGIG come from the germline V gene (reference sequence). The CDR3 totals 12 residues. TCRdb's copy holds only in-frame clones and misses some; the assay was immunoSEQ multiplex PCR. The table lists around 290,000 clones, around 90% of them singletons, with 2% to 2.5% in the top ten. This sequence joins TRBV30 and TRBJ1-1; D gene ambiguous. Sequenced input: PBMCs or T cells enriched from blood (not recorded which). The sequence came from a woman aged 55-70 years in a cohort exposed to, infected with or recovered from COVID-19 (not recorded which). The CDR3 region has the DNA TGTGCCTGGAGTCCGGTGAACACTGAAGCTTTCTTT. As protein: CAWSPVNTEAFF.